The 3 T cell receptor beta chains below all came from one sample that was sequenced in a study of blood T cell repertoires in COVID-19. Generated by immunoSEQ multiplex PCR, the TCRdb table keeps only in-frame clones and is missing some. The sample shows under 150,000 clones, around four fifths of them seen only once. The sequenced sample consisted of peripheral blood. The receptors here all came from a human donor in a cohort sampled during active COVID-19.

The V and J genes are TRBV3-1 (or the pseudogene TRBV3-2) and TRBJ1-1; D remains unclear. Germline values: CDR1 LGHDT, CDR2 YNNKEL (reference sequence). The CDR3 sequence is 13 residues long. V was shortened by 4 bases and J by 0 bases, with 6 bases between the two germline ends. CDR3 amino acids: CASSRVVNTEAFF. The CDR3 DNA reads TGTGCCAGCAGCCGAGTGGTGAACACTGAAGCTTTCTTT.

The chain has TRBV24-1 and TRBJ2-1; perhaps TRBD2 as D (6 bases). Germline loops: CDR1 KGHDR, CDR2 SFDVKD. Trimming took off 4 bases at V and 2 bases at J, with 14 bases between the two ends. The CDR3 has 16 amino acids. The CDR3 sequence: CATSDSGRGTYNEQFF. The CDR3 DNA is TGTGCCACCAGTGACTCCGGACGGGGGACCTACAATGAGCAGTTCTTC.

The chain employs TRBV20-1 and TRBJ2-1; the match to TRBD2 covers 13 bases. Trimming removed 3 bases from V and 3 bases from J; junction bases left unmatched: 11. In germline, CDR1 is DFQATT, CDR2 SNEGSKA (reference sequence). This CDR3 comprises 18 residues. This CDR3 reads CSASGLAGATIIYNEQFF. CDR3 in DNA: TGCAGTGCTAGTGGACTAGCGGGGGCGACGATAATCTACAATGAGCAGTTCTTC.